This TCR beta chain was sequenced during a study of blood T cell repertoires in COVID-19. V shed 5 bases, J shed 4 bases, and the junction held 11 bases outside the gene matches. The CDR3 totals 16 residues. Germline V lookup: CDR1 SGHNT, CDR2 YENEEA. Methods used by the authors: Estimates of nucleated cell counts were drawn from the amplification of reference gene primers. Produced via immunoSEQ multiplex PCR; TCRdb's table is partial and in-frame only. D and trimming were read from the DNA, whereas the V and J calls and clone size are those reported in that table. This table has hundreds of thousands of clones, 65% to 85% appearing once. Cohort 3 donors counted as recovered after two negative PCRs, clearance, or resolved symptoms.

The receptor's source is a woman aged 40 to 50 who had recovered from COVID-19. Sequenced sample: PBMCs or T cells enriched from blood (not recorded which). The V call is TRBV11-3, the J call TRBJ1-3; 7 positions agree with TRBD1. CDR3 amino acids: CASSNRGGSEGNTIYF. The CDR3 coding sequence is TGTGCCAGCAGCAACAGGGGAGGTTCGGAAGGAAACACCATATATTTT.